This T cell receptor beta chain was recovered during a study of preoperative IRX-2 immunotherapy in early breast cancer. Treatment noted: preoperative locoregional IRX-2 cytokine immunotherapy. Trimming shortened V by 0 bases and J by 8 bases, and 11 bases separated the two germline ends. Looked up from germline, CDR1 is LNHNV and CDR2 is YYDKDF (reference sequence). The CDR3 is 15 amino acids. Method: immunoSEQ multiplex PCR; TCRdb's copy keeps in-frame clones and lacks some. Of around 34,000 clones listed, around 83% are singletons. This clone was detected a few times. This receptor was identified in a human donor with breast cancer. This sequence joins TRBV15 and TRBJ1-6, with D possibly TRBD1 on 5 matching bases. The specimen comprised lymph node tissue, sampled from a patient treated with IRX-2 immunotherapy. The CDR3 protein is CATSREGQGDSPLHF. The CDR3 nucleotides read TGTGCCACCAGCAGAGAAGGGCAGGGAGATTCACCCCTCCACTTT. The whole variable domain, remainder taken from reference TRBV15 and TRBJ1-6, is DAMVIQNPRYQVTQFGKPVTLSCSQTLNHNVMYWYQQKSSQAPKLLFHYYDKDFNNEADTPDNFQSRRPNTSFCFLDIRSPGLGDTAMYLCATSREGQGDSPLHFGNGTRLTVT.